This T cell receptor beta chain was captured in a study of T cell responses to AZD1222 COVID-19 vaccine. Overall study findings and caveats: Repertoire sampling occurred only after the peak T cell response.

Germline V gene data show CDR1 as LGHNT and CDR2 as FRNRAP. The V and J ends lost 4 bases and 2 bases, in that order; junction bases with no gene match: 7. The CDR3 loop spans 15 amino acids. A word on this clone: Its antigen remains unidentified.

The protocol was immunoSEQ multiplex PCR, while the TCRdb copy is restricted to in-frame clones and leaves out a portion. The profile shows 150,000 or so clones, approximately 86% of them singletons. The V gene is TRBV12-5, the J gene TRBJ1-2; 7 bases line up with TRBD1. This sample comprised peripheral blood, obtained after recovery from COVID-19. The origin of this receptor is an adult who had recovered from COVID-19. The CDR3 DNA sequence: TGTGCTAGTGGTTCCCCTCGCAGGGGGAACTATGGCTACACCTTC. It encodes CASGSPRRGNYGYTF.